The clone carrying this TCR beta chain has a count of ten or more. Its specificity is not known. This CDR3 comprises 15 residues. V was trimmed by 5 bases and J by 4 bases, leaving 12 bases between them. Germline lookup yields CDR1 LNHDA and CDR2 SQIVND (reference sequence). This sample is drawn from a study of breast tumors, draining lymph nodes, adjacent tissues. Samples came from axillary lymph nodes draining the breast cancer. TCRdb redid the calling of the multiplex PCR reads with MiXCR, one entry per CDR3 protein. Here the sample spans about 140,000 distinct CDR3 sequences, approximately 20% being singletons. Study-wide results and caveats: Compared with lymph nodes, tumors were less diverse; compared with nontumor tissue, more.

The sample taken for sequencing was axillary lymph node tissue. The sequence derives from a female donor with breast cancer. Some clones in this sample may be carry-over from other donors' samples. J is TRBJ2-6 and V is TRBV19; D might be TRBD1 or TRBD2, each matching 5 bases. The CDR3 nucleotides read TGTGCCAGTAGTCGGGACGGGCCCGGGGCCAACGTCCTGACTTTC. The encoded protein is CASSRDGPGANVLTF.